The 12 T cell receptor beta chains below were found in one sample sequenced in a study of blood T cell repertoires in COVID-19. Some clones are missing from TCRdb's copy, which holds only in-frame ones; the method was immunoSEQ multiplex PCR. The table has about 270,000 clones, 75% to 95% seen once. The sample taken for sequencing was peripheral blood. Every receptor here comes from a person aged 18 to 29 with COVID-19, enrolled during active disease.

The CDR3 DNA sequence: TGTGCCAGCAGCTTAGTACCTAGCGGGGCTACCTACGAGCAGTACTTC. Amino acid sequence: CASSLVPSGATYEQYF. The V gene is TRBV11-2, the J gene TRBJ2-7; TRBD2 matches 9 bases. Trimming cost V 1 base and J 2 bases; bases outside gene matches: 6. The CDR3 runs 16 residues. CDR1 SGHAT and CDR2 FQNNGV come from the germline V gene. Full variable domain (outside the CDR3, taken from reference TRBV11-2 and TRBJ2-7): EAGVAQSPRYKIIEKRQSVAFWCNPISGHATLYWYQQILGQGPKLLIQFQNNGVVDDSQLPKDRFSAERLKGVDSTLKIQPAKLEDSAVYLCASSLVPSGATYEQYFGPGTRLTVT.

The chain is built from TRBV6-5 and TRBJ1-6, with 7 bases identical to TRBD1. Looked up from germline, CDR1 is MNHEY and CDR2 is SVGAGI. With V trimmed by 6 bases and J by 7 bases, 9 bases remained unmatched. The CDR3 runs 15 residues. CDR3 sequence: CASSPEDRRNSPLHF. CDR3 nucleotide sequence: TGTGCCAGCAGCCCCGAGGACAGGAGAAATTCACCCCTCCACTTT.

V and J are TRBV30 and TRBJ2-1; 10 bases are shared with TRBD2. Germline V lookup: CDR1 GTSNPN, CDR2 SVGIG (reference sequence). CDR3 length equals 13 residues. The V segment lost 4 bases and the J segment 8 bases; nucleotides outside the gene matches: 5. CDR3 DNA: TGTGCCTGGAAGGCCGGGACTAGCGATGAGCAGTTCTTC. Protein product: CAWKAGTSDEQFF.

The CDR3 DNA follows: TGTGCCAGCAGTTACACGAGAAATTCACCCCTCCACTTT. Amino acids: CASSYTRNSPLHF. The chain couples TRBV6-5 to TRBJ1-6; no clear D. V lost 2 bases, J lost 7 bases, and 6 bases lay in between. The CDR3 is 13 residues long. CDR1 MNHEY and CDR2 SVGAGI come from the germline V gene.

This clone was detected once. The chain employs TRBV28 and TRBJ2-7; 7 bases map to TRBD1. CDR1 is MDHEN and CDR2 is SYDVKM in the germline V gene. Trimming removed 5 bases from V and 0 bases from J; junction bases left unmatched: 7. The CDR3 spans 15 residues. Written as DNA, the CDR3 is TGTGCCAGCAGTACGCCGACAGGGAACTCCTACGAGCAGTACTTC. This encodes CASSTPTGNSYEQYF.

The chain joins TRBV15 to TRBJ2-3; 11 bases match TRBD2. The CDR3 is 15 amino acids. The germline V gene encodes CDR1 LNHNV and CDR2 YYDKDF (reference sequence). After removal of 10 bases from V and 1 base from J, the junction contained 7 bases not matched to a gene. CDR3 coding DNA: TGTGCCATTTCGACTAGCGGGGATGGCACAGATACGCAGTATTTT. Its translation: CAISTSGDGTDTQYF.

The V gene is TRBV4-3, the J gene TRBJ2-1; D remains unclear. CDR1 and CDR2 (germline): LGHNA, YSLEER. The CDR3 has 16 residues. Trimming shortened V by 1 base and J by 5 bases, and 15 bases separated the two germline ends. Written as DNA, the CDR3 is TGCGCCAGCAGCCAAGCGTCGAGAACCGAAAACAATGAGCAGTTCTTC. This sequence encodes CASSQASRTENNEQFF.

Written as DNA, the CDR3 is TGTGCCAGCAGTGAAGATGGACTAGCGGATTACTCCTACGAGCAGTACTTC. Translated: CASSEDGLADYSYEQYF. The V call is TRBV6-1, the J call TRBJ2-7; 10 bases agree with TRBD2. Germline values: CDR1 MNHNS, CDR2 SASEGT. V was clipped by 1 base and J by 0 bases; unmatched bases: 6. This CDR3 comprises 17 residues.

V gene TRBV6-1 combines with J gene TRBJ2-3; D is unresolved. The V gene lost 3 bases and the J gene lost 1 base, with 14 bases spanning the gap. Germline CDR1 and CDR2: MNHNS and SASEGT. The CDR3 covers 16 residues. In DNA, the CDR3 is TGTGCCAGCAGTGATCTATTCGGTGGTGGCACAGATACGCAGTATTTT. Its protein is CASSDLFGGGTDTQYF.

The chain is built from TRBV19 and TRBJ1-1; 8 nucleotides align to TRBD1. Germline loops: CDR1 LNHDA, CDR2 SQIVND (reference sequence). The CDR3 totals 13 residues. With 4 bases clipped from V and 4 bases from J, the junction kept 2 bases outside the gene matches. The CDR3 sequence is CASSSDRGTEAFF. CDR3 DNA sequence: TGTGCCAGTAGTAGCGACAGGGGCACTGAAGCTTTCTTT.

This clone was counted only a few times. V usage is TRBV5-6 and J usage is TRBJ2-7, with unresolved D. CDR3 length: 11 amino acids. The ends were cut back, 8 bases at V and 6 bases at J, with 12 bases in the middle. Germline V gives CDR1 SGHDT, CDR2 YYEEEE. CDR3 loop: CARVERFEQYF. In nucleotides, the CDR3 is TGTGCCAGGGTCGAGAGGTTCGAGCAGTACTTC.

The chain is built from TRBV11-2 and TRBJ2-1, with TRBD2 matching over 8 bases. Trimming at V came to 0 bases and at J to 8 bases, leaving 15 bases not matched to a gene. Germline V gives CDR1 SGHAT, CDR2 FQNNGV. The CDR3 contains 18 residues. This chain's CDR3 is CASSLDGSGSRFSHEQFF. CDR3 nucleotides: TGTGCCAGCAGCTTAGATGGGAGCGGGAGTCGATTTTCGCATGAGCAGTTCTTC.